The next 23 T cell receptor beta chains were all read from a single sample in a study of blood T cell repertoires in COVID-19. Some clones are missing from TCRdb's copy, which holds only in-frame ones; the method was immunoSEQ multiplex PCR. The table has roughly 200,000 clones, 90% seen once. The sequencing sample was made of peripheral blood. These receptors all stem from a man aged 45 to 65 with acute or convalescent COVID-19.

This chain links TRBV5-1 with TRBJ2-5; 14 nucleotides match TRBD2. Germline values: CDR1 SGHRS, CDR2 YFSETQ. The CDR3 extends over 16 amino acids. The V and J ends lost 4 bases and 3 bases, in that order; junction bases with no gene match: 5. CDR3 amino acids: CASSTGTSGGKETQYF. The CDR3 bases are TGCGCCAGCAGCACCGGGACTAGCGGGGGTAAAGAGACCCAGTACTTC.

The chain recombines TRBV11-2 with TRBJ1-2; D not certain. Trimming removed 5 bases from V and 4 bases from J, with 17 bases in between. The CDR3 is 15 residues long. Germline CDR1 and CDR2: SGHAT and FQNNGV. The CDR3 is CASSLEAPSGYGYTF. For the CDR3, the DNA is TGTGCCAGCAGCCTCGAGGCCCCGTCGGGCTATGGCTACACCTTC.

The count of this clone is one. The gene calls are TRBV7-2 and TRBJ2-3, with 14 bases matching TRBD2. The V segment lost 2 bases and the J segment 5 bases; nucleotides outside the gene matches: 9. CDR1 is SGHTA, CDR2 FQGNSA, per germline. This CDR3 has 18 residues. Written as DNA, the CDR3 is TGTGCCAGCAGCTTAATGTACGGGACTAGCGGGGGCCAAGATACGCAGTATTTT. Its protein product is CASSLMYGTSGGQDTQYF.

The V and J genes are TRBV24-1 and TRBJ2-1; 9 bases match TRBD2. J was trimmed by 4 bases and V by 4 bases; bases with no gene match: 7. From germline, CDR1 is KGHDR and CDR2 SFDVKD. CDR3 size: 16 residues. CDR3 sequence reads: CATSDSLAGRYNEQFF. The CDR3 DNA follows: TGTGCCACCAGTGACTCCCTAGCGGGACGTTACAATGAGCAGTTCTTC.

In DNA, the CDR3 is TGTGCCAGCAGCGCCCGGGACAGCCACACAGATACGCAGTATTTT. Translating gives CASSARDSHTDTQYF. The V call is TRBV7-7, the J call TRBJ2-3, with 7 bases lining up with TRBD1. The junction had 7 bases not matched to a gene; V was cut back by 5 bases and J by 2 bases. This CDR3 has 15 amino acids. Germline CDR1 SSHAT, CDR2 FNYEAQ (reference sequence). Combining the CDR3 with reference TRBV7-7 and TRBJ2-3 gives the whole variable domain GAGVSQSPRYKVTKRGQDVTLRCDPISSHATLYWYQQALGQGPEFLTYFNYEAQPDKSGLPSDRFSAERPEGSISTLTIQRTEQRDSAMYRCASSARDSHTDTQYFGPGTRLTVL.

The V call is TRBV6-5, the J call TRBJ1-1; D gene ambiguous. From germline, CDR1 is MNHEY and CDR2 SVGAGI. Trimming left V 6 bases short and J 1 base short, with 9 bases between. The CDR3 sequence is 13 residues long. CDR3 in DNA: TGTGCCAGCAGATTGTCTAGGAACACTGAAGCTTTCTTT. It is translated as CASRLSRNTEAFF.

The chain combines TRBV20-1 with TRBJ1-1; D is uncertain. V was cut by 3 bases and J by 1 base, with 12 bases left in between. CDR1 is DFQATT, CDR2 SNEGSKA, per germline (reference sequence). The CDR3 extends over 14 amino acids. The CDR3: CSASWQNTNTEAFF. The CDR3 DNA sequence: TGCAGTGCTAGTTGGCAGAATACGAACACTGAAGCTTTCTTT.

The J gene is TRBJ2-3, the V gene TRBV3-1 (or the pseudogene TRBV3-2); 11 bases match TRBD2. Trimming removed 4 bases from V and 2 bases from J; junction bases left unmatched: 2. The CDR3 has 15 residues. Per the germline V gene, CDR1 is LGHDT and CDR2 is YNNKEL (reference sequence). The CDR3 here is CASSLAGGPTDTQYF. The CDR3 DNA is TGTGCCAGCAGCCTAGCGGGGGGGCCCACAGATACGCAGTATTTT.

CDR3 residues: CASSFTSGRNTGELFF. For the CDR3, the DNA is TGTGCCAGCAGCTTCACTAGCGGGAGGAACACCGGGGAGCTGTTTTTT. V and J are TRBV7-9 and TRBJ2-2; 11 nucleotides line up with TRBD2. The CDR3 is 16 residues long. V was pared by 3 bases and J by 1 base, with 1 base of the junction left unmatched. Germline-derived CDR1 and CDR2 are SEHNR and FQNEAQ (reference sequence).

J is TRBJ1-5 and V is TRBV3-1 (or the pseudogene TRBV3-2); 11 bases map to TRBD1. Germline assignment: CDR1 LGHDT and CDR2 YNNKEL (reference sequence). Losses at the gene ends were 6 bases for V and 0 bases for J; bases not matched to a gene: 1. The CDR3 has 15 amino acids. The CDR3 region is CASSGTGGSNQPQHF. DNA for the CDR3: TGTGCCAGCAGTGGGACAGGGGGTAGCAATCAGCCCCAGCATTTT.

The chain joins TRBV28 to TRBJ2-7, with 9 bases matching TRBD1. CDR1 is MDHEN, CDR2 SYDVKM, per germline. Trimming cost V 6 bases and J 3 bases; bases outside gene matches: 9. The length of the CDR3 is 15 residues. CDR3 in amino acids: CASRGQGGPRYEQYF. The CDR3 DNA sequence: TGTGCCAGCAGGGGACAGGGTGGTCCCCGCTACGAGCAGTACTTC.

The rearrangement links TRBV5-1 to TRBJ2-2, with 7 bases aligning to TRBD1. The V gene's germline CDR1 is SGHRS and CDR2 YFSETQ. The ends lost 3 bases at V and 3 bases at J; junction bases unmatched: 5. The CDR3 has 15 residues. For the CDR3, the DNA is TGCGCCAGCAGCTCGAGGGGGCGGGACACCGGGGAGCTGTTTTTT. This sequence encodes CASSSRGRDTGELFF.

V gene TRBV4-3 combines with J gene TRBJ1-3, with D perhaps matching TRBD1 (5 bases). CDR1 and CDR2 from the germline V gene are LGHNA and YSLEER. Trimming left V 4 bases short and J 0 bases short, with 7 bases between. There are 14 residues in the CDR3. The CDR3 reads CASSPTDSGNTIYF. DNA for the CDR3: TGCGCCAGCAGCCCGACAGACTCTGGAAACACCATATATTTT.

This clone occurred once. V and J are TRBV6-5 and TRBJ1-5; 8 nucleotides align to TRBD1. The length of the CDR3 is 14 residues. Trimming removed 5 bases from V and 4 bases from J; junction bases left unmatched: 4. Germline CDR1 reads MNHEY; CDR2 reads SVGAGI. The CDR3 nucleotides read TGTGCCAGCAGTAAACAGGGGGTGAATCAGCCCCAGCATTTT. Translating gives CASSKQGVNQPQHF.

This clone turned up a few times. V gene TRBV18 combines with J gene TRBJ2-7; 7 bases agree with TRBD2. V was clipped by 3 bases and J by 6 bases; unmatched bases: 14. This CDR3 has 16 amino acids. Germline CDR1 KGHSH, CDR2 LQKENI. CDR3 DNA sequence: TGTGCCAGCTCACCGCCTGAGGGGAGGGTACGAGCCGAGCAGTACTTC. This gives the protein CASSPPEGRVRAEQYF.

J is TRBJ2-5 and V is TRBV27; 7 nucleotides match TRBD2. The CDR3 runs to 15 residues. The trim removed 0 bases at V and 5 bases at J, leaving 6 bases unmatched. Germline CDR1 and CDR2: MNHEY and SMNVEV (reference sequence). CDR3 DNA sequence: TGTGCCAGCAGTTTATCGGGGGGGAGGGTGGAGACCCAGTACTTC. It specifies CASSLSGGRVETQYF.

The V and J genes are TRBV19 and TRBJ1-5; 7 bases align to TRBD1. This CDR3 is 18 amino acids long. After removal of 3 bases from V and 1 base from J, the junction contained 12 bases not matched to a gene. The germline CDR1 and CDR2 sequences are LNHDA and SQIVND (reference sequence). The CDR3: CASSIVSPDRASNQPQHF. In nucleotides, the CDR3 is TGTGCCAGTAGTATTGTTTCCCCTGACAGGGCAAGCAATCAGCCCCAGCATTTT.

The chain employs TRBV4-2 and TRBJ1-6; 7 bases fit TRBD1. V dropped 4 bases and J dropped 8; count of bases not matched to a gene: 8. Germline V gene lookup returns CDR1 LGHNA and CDR2 YNFKEQ. This CDR3 comprises 15 residues. The CDR3 DNA is TGTGCCAGCAGCCTCCCAGGGGGGAGAGATTCACCCCTCCACTTT. This sequence encodes CASSLPGGRDSPLHF.

The rearrangement joins TRBV5-1 to TRBJ2-5; 11 bases agree with TRBD1. CDR3 length equals 15 residues. V was pared by 3 bases and J by 4 bases, with 5 bases of the junction left unmatched. CDR1 SGHRS and CDR2 YFSETQ come from the germline V gene. As DNA, the CDR3 is TGCGCCAGCAGCTCGGACAGGGGGCTTCGAGAGACCCAGTACTTC. Its translation is CASSSDRGLRETQYF.

A single count supports this clone. The chain is built from TRBV5-1 and TRBJ2-1; the match to TRBD2 covers 8 bases. The CDR3 has 16 residues. V shed 0 bases and J 8 bases; nucleotides not matched to a gene: 10. The germline V gene encodes CDR1 SGHRS and CDR2 YFSETQ. The CDR3 DNA follows: TGCGCCAGCAGCTTGGGTCTAGCGGGCGCCTGGGATGAGCAGTTCTTC. Protein: CASSLGLAGAWDEQFF. The entire variable domain, with the rest obtained from reference TRBV5-1 and TRBJ2-1, is as follows: KAGVTQTPRYLIKTRGQQVTLSCSPISGHRSVSWYQQTPGQGLQFLFEYFSETQRNKGNFPGRFSGRQFSNSRSEMNVSTLELGDSALYLCASSLGLAGAWDEQFFGPGTRLTVL.

The V and J genes are TRBV7-8 and TRBJ2-5; D not certain. Looked up from germline, CDR1 is SGHVS and CDR2 is FQNEAQ. The CDR3 totals 15 residues. V dropped 1 base and J dropped 5 bases, with 14 bases sitting between them. The CDR3 here is CASSLGSRSKETQYF. As DNA, the CDR3 is TGTGCCAGCAGCTTAGGGTCGAGGAGCAAGGAGACCCAGTACTTC.

The chain combines TRBV7-3 with TRBJ2-1; 7 bases agree with TRBD2. This CDR3 spans 15 amino acids. Germline-derived CDR1 and CDR2 are SGHTA and FQGTGA. V lost 2 bases and J lost 7; bases outside the gene matches: 8. This chain's CDR3 is CASSLRRGGRNEQFF. The CDR3 DNA reads as TGTGCCAGCAGCTTACGGCGTGGCGGGAGAAATGAGCAGTTCTTC. Combining the CDR3 with reference TRBV7-3 and TRBJ2-1 gives the whole variable domain GAGVSQTPSNKVTEKGKYVELRCDPISGHTALYWYRQSLGQGPEFLIYFQGTGAADDSGLPNDRFFAVRPEGSVSTLKIQRTERGDSAVYLCASSLRRGGRNEQFFGPGTRLTVL.

The chain uses TRBV7-6 and TRBJ2-2, with 7 bases matching TRBD1. The CDR3 is made up of 18 amino acids. The trim removed 3 bases at V and 0 bases at J, leaving 10 bases unmatched. Per the germline V gene, CDR1 is SGHVS and CDR2 is FNYEAQ. The CDR3 DNA follows: TGTGCCAGCAGCTTGTCCCCGGGACAGACATCGAACACCGGGGAGCTGTTTTTT. Its protein product is CASSLSPGQTSNTGELFF.